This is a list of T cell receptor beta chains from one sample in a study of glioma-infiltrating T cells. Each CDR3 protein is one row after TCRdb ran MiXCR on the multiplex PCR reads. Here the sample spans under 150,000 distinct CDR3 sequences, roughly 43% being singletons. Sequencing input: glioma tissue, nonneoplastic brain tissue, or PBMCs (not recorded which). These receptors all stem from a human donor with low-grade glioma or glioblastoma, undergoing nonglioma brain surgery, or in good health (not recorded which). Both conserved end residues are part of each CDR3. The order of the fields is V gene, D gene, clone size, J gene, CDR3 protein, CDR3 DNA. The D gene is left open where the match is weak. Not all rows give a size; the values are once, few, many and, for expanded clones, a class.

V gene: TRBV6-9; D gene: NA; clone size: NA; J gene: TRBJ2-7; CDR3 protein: CASSYYLNSGEQYF; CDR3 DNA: TGTGCCAGCAGTTATTATCTTAATAGTGGCGAGCAGTACTTC
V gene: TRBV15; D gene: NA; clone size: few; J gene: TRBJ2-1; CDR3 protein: CATSRARYEQFF; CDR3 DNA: TGTGCCACCAGCAGAGCTAGATATGAGCAGTTCTTC
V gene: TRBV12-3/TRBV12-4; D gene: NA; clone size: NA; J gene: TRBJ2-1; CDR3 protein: CASSYGQGGYNEQFF; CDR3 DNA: TGTGCCAGCAGTTATGGTCAGGGAGGTTACAATGAGCAGTTCTTC
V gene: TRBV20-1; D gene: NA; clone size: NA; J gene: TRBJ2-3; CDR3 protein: CSAKPTILPNTQYF; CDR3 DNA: TGCAGTGCTAAACCCACAATTCTTCCTAATACGCAGTATTTT
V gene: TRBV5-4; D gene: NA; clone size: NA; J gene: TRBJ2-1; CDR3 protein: CASSLRPGPGDEQFF; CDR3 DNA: TGTGCCAGCAGCTTGAGGCCGGGGCCGGGCGATGAGCAGTTCTTC
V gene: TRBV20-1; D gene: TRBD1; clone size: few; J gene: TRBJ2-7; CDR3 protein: CSAMGQGAFSNEQYF; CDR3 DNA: TGCAGTGCAATGGGACAGGGGGCCTTTTCCAACGAGCAGTACTTC
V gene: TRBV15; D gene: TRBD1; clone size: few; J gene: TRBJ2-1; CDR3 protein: CAISPGQGFLDEQFF; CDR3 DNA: TGTGCCATCTCCCCGGGACAGGGTTTTTTGGATGAGCAGTTCTTC
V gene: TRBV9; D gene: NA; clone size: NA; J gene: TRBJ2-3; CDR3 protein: CASSVDGSSDTQYF; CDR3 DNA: TGTGCCAGCAGCGTAGACGGGAGTTCAGATACGCAGTATTTT
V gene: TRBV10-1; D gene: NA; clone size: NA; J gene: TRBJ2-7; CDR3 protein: CASSPVGSAYEQYF; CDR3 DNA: TGCGCCAGTTCTCCGGTCGGTAGCGCGTACGAGCAGTACTTC
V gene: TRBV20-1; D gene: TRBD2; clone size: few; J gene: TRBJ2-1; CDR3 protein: CSALPLRLAGDLSYNEQFF; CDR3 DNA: TGCAGTGCGTTACCTCTTAGACTAGCGGGGGACCTCTCCTACAATGAGCAGTTCTTC
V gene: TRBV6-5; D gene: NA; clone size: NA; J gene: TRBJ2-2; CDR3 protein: CASSESGTGDTGELFF; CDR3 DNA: TGTGCCAGCAGTGAGTCCGGGACGGGAGACACCGGGGAGCTGTTTTTT
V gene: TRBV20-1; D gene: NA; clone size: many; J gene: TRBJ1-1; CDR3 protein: CSARENGGAAHTEAFF; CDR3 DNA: TGCAGTGCTAGAGAGAACGGAGGGGCGGCCCACACTGAAGCTTTCTTT
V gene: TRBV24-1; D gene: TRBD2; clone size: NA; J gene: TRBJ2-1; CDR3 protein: CATEESGKAYNEQFF; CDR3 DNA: TGTGCCACCGAGGAAAGCGGGAAAGCCTACAATGAGCAGTTCTTC
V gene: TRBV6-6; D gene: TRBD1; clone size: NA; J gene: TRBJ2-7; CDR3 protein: CASSYSIGTGGYEQYF; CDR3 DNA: TGTGCCAGCAGTTACTCGATTGGGACAGGGGGCTACGAGCAGTACTTC
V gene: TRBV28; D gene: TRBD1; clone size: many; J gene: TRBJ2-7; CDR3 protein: CASIPGQPYEQYF; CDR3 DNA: TGTGCCAGCATACCGGGACAGCCCTACGAGCAGTACTTC
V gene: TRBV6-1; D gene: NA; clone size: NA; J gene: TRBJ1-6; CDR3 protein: CAISSDGLGSPLHF; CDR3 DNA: TGTGCCATCAGTTCGGACGGGTTAGGATCACCCCTCCACTTT
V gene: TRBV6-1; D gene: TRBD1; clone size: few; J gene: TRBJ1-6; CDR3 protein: CASNLGQHHNSPLHF; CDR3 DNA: TGTGCCAGCAACCTGGGACAGCATCATAATTCACCCCTCCACTTT
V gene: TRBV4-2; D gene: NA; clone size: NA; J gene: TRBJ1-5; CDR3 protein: CASSQDPLTGTAQPQHF; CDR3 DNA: TGTGCCAGCAGCCAAGACCCCCTAACAGGGACTGCGCAGCCCCAGCATTTT
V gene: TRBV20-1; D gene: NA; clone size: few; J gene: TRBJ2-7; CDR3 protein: CSARLITYEQYF; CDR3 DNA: TGCAGTGCCAGACTCATTACCTACGAGCAGTACTTC
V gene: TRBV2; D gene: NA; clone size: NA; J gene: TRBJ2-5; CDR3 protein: CASSEAAGATQYF; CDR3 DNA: TGTGCCAGCAGTGAAGCTGCGGGGGCGACCCAGTACTTC
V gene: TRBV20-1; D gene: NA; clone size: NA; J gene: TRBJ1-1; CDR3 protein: CSAYWETEAFF; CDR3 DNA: TGCAGTGCCTATTGGGAGACTGAAGCTTTCTTT
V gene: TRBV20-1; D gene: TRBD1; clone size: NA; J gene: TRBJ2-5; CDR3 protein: CSAREVGQRETQYF; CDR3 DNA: TGCAGTGCTAGAGAGGTGGGACAGAGAGAGACCCAGTACTTC
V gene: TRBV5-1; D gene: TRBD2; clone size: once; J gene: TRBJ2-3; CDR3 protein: CASRGIGLGSDTQYF; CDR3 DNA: TGCGCCAGCAGAGGTATCGGACTAGGGTCAGATACGCAGTATTTT
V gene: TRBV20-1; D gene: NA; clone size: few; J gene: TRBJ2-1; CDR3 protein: CSARVRPPMDEQFF; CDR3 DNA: TGCAGTGCTAGAGTCCGACCACCTATGGATGAGCAGTTCTTC